The rows below give T cell receptor beta chains drawn from one sample of a study of T cell changes during pregnancy in multiple sclerosis. Only in-frame clones appear in the TCRdb table, and some are missing; sequencing was by immunoSEQ multiplex PCR. The sample records over 50,000 clones, 70% to 90% being singletons. Here the sequenced sample was CD4+ T cells from peripheral blood mononuclear cells, taken in the third trimester of pregnancy. The receptor source for this set is a female donor with multiple sclerosis, enrolled in a pregnancy study. Both conserved end residues are part of each CDR3. The order of the fields is D gene, V gene, clone size, J gene, CDR3 DNA, CDR3 protein. A D gene is named only where the DNA matches it firmly. Expanded clones are given a class, and other clones once, few, many or no size at all.

D gene: TRBD2; V gene: TRBV7-9; clone size: .; J gene: TRBJ2-1; CDR3 DNA: TGTGCCAGCAGCCAGCTAGCGGGAGGGATCAATGAGCAGTTCTTC; CDR3 protein: CASSQLAGGINEQFF
D gene: TRBD1; V gene: TRBV18; clone size: .; J gene: TRBJ1-2; CDR3 DNA: TGTGCCAGCTCACGGGGACAGGACTATGGCTACACCTTC; CDR3 protein: CASSRGQDYGYTF
D gene: TRBD1; V gene: TRBV30; clone size: .; J gene: TRBJ1-2; CDR3 DNA: TGTGCCTGGGGACAGGGGGGTGGCTACACCTTC; CDR3 protein: CAWGQGGGYTF
D gene: TRBD1; V gene: TRBV18; clone size: .; J gene: TRBJ1-2; CDR3 DNA: TGTGCCAGCCTTGGGACAGGGTATGGCTACACCTTC; CDR3 protein: CASLGTGYGYTF
D gene: .; V gene: TRBV30; clone size: .; J gene: TRBJ2-5; CDR3 DNA: TGTGCCCACGATCCTAGTCTCGGTGGGGAGACCCAGTACTTC; CDR3 protein: CAHDPSLGGETQYF
D gene: TRBD1; V gene: TRBV7-2; clone size: .; J gene: TRBJ2-3; CDR3 DNA: TGTGCCAGCAACATTAGGGGGCCGGGCACAGATACGCAGTATTTT; CDR3 protein: CASNIRGPGTDTQYF
D gene: .; V gene: TRBV19; clone size: .; J gene: TRBJ1-1; CDR3 DNA: TGTGCCAGTAGTATTAGGGGCGACCCCCAAGCTTTCTTT; CDR3 protein: CASSIRGDPQAFF
D gene: .; V gene: TRBV11-2; clone size: .; J gene: TRBJ2-7; CDR3 DNA: TGTGCCAGCAGCCTCCCGGGAAGTGGCTACGAGCAGTACTTC; CDR3 protein: CASSLPGSGYEQYF
D gene: TRBD2; V gene: TRBV10-3; clone size: .; J gene: TRBJ2-7; CDR3 DNA: TGTGCCATCAGTGGACGGGAGGCCTCCAACGAGCAGTACTTC; CDR3 protein: CAISGREASNEQYF
D gene: .; V gene: TRBV6-6; clone size: .; J gene: TRBJ1-5; CDR3 DNA: TGTGCCAGCAGACGTTTGGCAGGGCAGCCCCAGCATTTT; CDR3 protein: CASRRLAGQPQHF
D gene: .; V gene: TRBV7-9; clone size: .; J gene: TRBJ1-6; CDR3 DNA: TGTGCCAGCAGCTCCCAGGGGAGCTCCTATAATTCACCCCTCCACTTT; CDR3 protein: CASSSQGSSYNSPLHF
D gene: TRBD2; V gene: TRBV18; clone size: .; J gene: TRBJ2-5; CDR3 DNA: TGTGCCAGCTCACCTAATGAAGACGGGGGGCAAGAGACCCAGTACTTC; CDR3 protein: CASSPNEDGGQETQYF
D gene: TRBD1; V gene: TRBV5-5; clone size: .; J gene: TRBJ1-3; CDR3 DNA: TGTGCCAGCAGCGGGGGGACAGCCTATGGAAACACCATATATTTT; CDR3 protein: CASSGGTAYGNTIYF
D gene: TRBD1; V gene: TRBV18; clone size: .; J gene: TRBJ1-1; CDR3 DNA: TGTGCCAGCTCACCAATCCCGCAGGGGACAGGGGGTTCCATGAACACTGAAGCTTTCTTT; CDR3 protein: CASSPIPQGTGGSMNTEAFF
D gene: .; V gene: TRBV7-9; clone size: .; J gene: TRBJ1-3; CDR3 DNA: TGTGCCAGCGCGAGGCACCTCATCTCTGGAAACACCATATATTTT; CDR3 protein: CASARHLISGNTIYF
D gene: .; V gene: TRBV2; clone size: .; J gene: TRBJ1-1; CDR3 DNA: TGTGCCAGCAGTGGGCTTCCCGAGGGTGAAGCTTTCTTT; CDR3 protein: CASSGLPEGEAFF
D gene: TRBD1; V gene: TRBV30; clone size: .; J gene: TRBJ1-2; CDR3 DNA: TGTGCCTGGATAAGACAGGGGATACTATGGGGCTACACCTTC; CDR3 protein: CAWIRQGILWGYTF
D gene: .; V gene: TRBV20-1; clone size: .; J gene: TRBJ1-2; CDR3 DNA: TGTCACAGTCCTGAGGGCTACACCTTC; CDR3 protein: CHSPEGYTF
D gene: .; V gene: TRBV21-1; clone size: .; J gene: TRBJ1-4; CDR3 DNA: TGTGCCAGCAGCAAAGTCCCAGGTGAAAAACTGTTTTTT; CDR3 protein: CASSKVPGEKLFF
D gene: TRBD2; V gene: TRBV5-4; clone size: .; J gene: TRBJ2-7; CDR3 DNA: TGTGCCAGCAGCCCGGGGGGCCTAGCGGGAGGGTACTACGAGCAGTACTTC; CDR3 protein: CASSPGGLAGGYYEQYF
D gene: .; V gene: TRBV7-9; clone size: medium-sized; J gene: TRBJ1-3; CDR3 DNA: TGTGCCAGCAGACAGGCCTCTGGAAACACCATATATTTT; CDR3 protein: CASRQASGNTIYF
D gene: TRBD1; V gene: TRBV30; clone size: .; J gene: TRBJ2-7; CDR3 DNA: TGTGCCTGGACCCCCCTTGGAACAGGGGGATCCTACGAGCAGTACTTC; CDR3 protein: CAWTPLGTGGSYEQYF
D gene: .; V gene: TRBV6-1; clone size: .; J gene: TRBJ2-5; CDR3 DNA: TGTGCCAGCAGTGCCCCAGCCCTGAGAGGAGAGACCCAGTACTTC; CDR3 protein: CASSAPALRGETQYF
D gene: TRBD1; V gene: TRBV19; clone size: .; J gene: TRBJ2-4; CDR3 DNA: TGTGCCAGTAGTATAGGTCCCTTACAGGGGGCGACCAAAAACATTCAGTACTTC; CDR3 protein: CASSIGPLQGATKNIQYF
D gene: TRBD2; V gene: TRBV30; clone size: .; J gene: TRBJ2-7; CDR3 DNA: TGTGCCGGCGGGAGACTAGTAAGCCCCTACGAGCAGTACTTC; CDR3 protein: CAGGRLVSPYEQYF
D gene: TRBD1; V gene: TRBV27; clone size: .; J gene: TRBJ1-1; CDR3 DNA: TGTGCCAGCAGTTCGGGACAGGCCATGAACACTGAAGCTTTCTTT; CDR3 protein: CASSSGQAMNTEAFF
D gene: TRBD1; V gene: TRBV27; clone size: few; J gene: TRBJ1-1; CDR3 DNA: TGTGCCAGCAGTGAGAGGACAGGGAATACTGAAGCTTTCTTT; CDR3 protein: CASSERTGNTEAFF
D gene: .; V gene: TRBV19; clone size: .; J gene: TRBJ1-5; CDR3 DNA: TGTGCCGGAAGAGAGACAGATAATAGCAATCAGCCCCAGCATTTT; CDR3 protein: CAGRETDNSNQPQHF
D gene: TRBD1; V gene: TRBV23-1; clone size: .; J gene: TRBJ1-1; CDR3 DNA: TGCGCCAGCAGTCATCAGGACAGGGGTTTCACTGAAGCTTTCTTT; CDR3 protein: CASSHQDRGFTEAFF
D gene: TRBD1; V gene: TRBV6-1; clone size: .; J gene: TRBJ1-3; CDR3 DNA: TGTGCCAGCAGTGAAATCGACAGGGCCGGCTCTGGAAACACCATATATTTT; CDR3 protein: CASSEIDRAGSGNTIYF
D gene: .; V gene: TRBV6-1; clone size: .; J gene: TRBJ1-5; CDR3 DNA: TGTGCCAGCAGTGAAACGGGGGTCGTGCAGCCCCAGCATTTT; CDR3 protein: CASSETGVVQPQHF
D gene: .; V gene: TRBV7-9; clone size: .; J gene: TRBJ1-2; CDR3 DNA: TGTGCCAGCAGCTCGCAGGTTGGCTACACCTTC; CDR3 protein: CASSSQVGYTF
D gene: .; V gene: TRBV11-3; clone size: .; J gene: TRBJ2-1; CDR3 DNA: TGTGCCAGCAGCTTAGCAAACTCCTACAATGAGCAGTTCTTC; CDR3 protein: CASSLANSYNEQFF
D gene: .; V gene: TRBV11-3; clone size: .; J gene: TRBJ2-1; CDR3 DNA: TGTGCCAGCAGCTTAGAACAGGGCGGGAGTAGCTCCTACAATGAGCAGTTCTTC; CDR3 protein: CASSLEQGGSSSYNEQFF
D gene: TRBD2; V gene: TRBV6-1; clone size: once; J gene: TRBJ2-1; CDR3 DNA: TGTGCCAGCAGTGAACGCGGGAGAACCCCCAATGAGCAGTTCTTC; CDR3 protein: CASSERGRTPNEQFF
D gene: .; V gene: TRBV27; clone size: .; J gene: TRBJ1-5; CDR3 DNA: TGTGCCAGCAGCCCAAGTCCAGGGGTGGGCAATCAGCCCCAGCATTTT; CDR3 protein: CASSPSPGVGNQPQHF
D gene: TRBD1; V gene: TRBV7-9; clone size: .; J gene: TRBJ1-5; CDR3 DNA: TGTGCCAGCAGCCCCGCAGGGGGCCCCGGTAATCAGCCCCAGCATTTT; CDR3 protein: CASSPAGGPGNQPQHF
D gene: TRBD1; V gene: TRBV18; clone size: .; J gene: TRBJ2-1; CDR3 DNA: TGTGCCAGCTCACCGGCCGGGACAGGCTCTTACAATGAGCAGTTCTTC; CDR3 protein: CASSPAGTGSYNEQFF
D gene: TRBD2; V gene: TRBV19; clone size: .; J gene: TRBJ2-5; CDR3 DNA: TGTGCCAGTAGTATAGTGACTAGCGGACAAGAGACCCAGTACTTC; CDR3 protein: CASSIVTSGQETQYF
D gene: TRBD1; V gene: TRBV18; clone size: .; J gene: TRBJ1-5; CDR3 DNA: TGTGCCAGCTCACCGCGGGACAGGGGAGAGCCCCAGCATTTT; CDR3 protein: CASSPRDRGEPQHF
D gene: .; V gene: TRBV5-8; clone size: .; J gene: TRBJ1-2; CDR3 DNA: TGTGCCAGCAGCTTTCCGACAGTTACTAACTATGGCTACACCTTC; CDR3 protein: CASSFPTVTNYGYTF
D gene: .; V gene: TRBV19; clone size: .; J gene: TRBJ1-2; CDR3 DNA: TGTGCCAGTCTTAACGAACAGGTCTATGGCTACACCTTC; CDR3 protein: CASLNEQVYGYTF
D gene: TRBD2; V gene: TRBV29-1; clone size: .; J gene: TRBJ2-2; CDR3 DNA: TGCAGCGTTTCCGGCGGGGGTCACACCGGGGAGCTGTTTTTT; CDR3 protein: CSVSGGGHTGELFF
D gene: TRBD1; V gene: TRBV4-1; clone size: .; J gene: TRBJ2-5; CDR3 DNA: TGCGCCAGCAGCGTCTCCGGGACAGGCAGGATCCTCCAAGAGACCCAGTACTTC; CDR3 protein: CASSVSGTGRILQETQYF
D gene: TRBD1; V gene: TRBV18; clone size: few; J gene: TRBJ1-2; CDR3 DNA: TGTGCCAGCTCACCAATGGGACAGGACCTCTATGGCTACACCTTC; CDR3 protein: CASSPMGQDLYGYTF
D gene: TRBD2; V gene: TRBV12-5; clone size: .; J gene: TRBJ2-3; CDR3 DNA: TGTGCTAGTGGTTTGGGAAAGACTAGCGGGGGGGCGTCGGGCACAGATACGCAGTATTTT; CDR3 protein: CASGLGKTSGGASGTDTQYF
D gene: TRBD2; V gene: TRBV4-3; clone size: .; J gene: TRBJ2-7; CDR3 DNA: TGCGCCAGCAGCCTAAGCGGGGGGTTTTCCTACGAGCAGTACTTC; CDR3 protein: CASSLSGGFSYEQYF
D gene: .; V gene: TRBV5-6; clone size: .; J gene: TRBJ2-7; CDR3 DNA: TGTGCCAGCAGCTTGGACAGATCCTACGAGCAGTACTTC; CDR3 protein: CASSLDRSYEQYF
D gene: TRBD2; V gene: TRBV7-3; clone size: few; J gene: TRBJ2-1; CDR3 DNA: TGTGCCAGCAGCTTCACTAGCGGGGGCTACAATGAGCAGTTCTTC; CDR3 protein: CASSFTSGGYNEQFF
D gene: .; V gene: TRBV2; clone size: .; J gene: TRBJ2-2; CDR3 DNA: TGTGCCAGCACCTACACCGGGGAGCTGTTTTTT; CDR3 protein: CASTYTGELFF
D gene: .; V gene: TRBV2; clone size: .; J gene: TRBJ2-1; CDR3 DNA: TGTGCCAGCAATCAGGGCCTCAATGAGCAGTTCTTC; CDR3 protein: CASNQGLNEQFF
D gene: .; V gene: TRBV6-1; clone size: .; J gene: TRBJ2-7; CDR3 DNA: TGTGCCAGCAGTGATATTAGTGGCTACGAGCAGTACTTC; CDR3 protein: CASSDISGYEQYF
D gene: TRBD1; V gene: TRBV9; clone size: .; J gene: TRBJ1-2; CDR3 DNA: TGTGCCAGCAGCGTAGGCGGGACAGCATATGGCTACACCTTC; CDR3 protein: CASSVGGTAYGYTF
D gene: .; V gene: TRBV4-2; clone size: .; J gene: TRBJ1-6; CDR3 DNA: TGTGCCAGCAGCCCTTGGGGGGTGGAGAATTCACCCCTCCACTTT; CDR3 protein: CASSPWGVENSPLHF
D gene: .; V gene: TRBV7-2; clone size: .; J gene: TRBJ2-3; CDR3 DNA: TGTGCCAGCAGCTTAGCGCTACAGTCAGATACGCAGTATTTT; CDR3 protein: CASSLALQSDTQYF